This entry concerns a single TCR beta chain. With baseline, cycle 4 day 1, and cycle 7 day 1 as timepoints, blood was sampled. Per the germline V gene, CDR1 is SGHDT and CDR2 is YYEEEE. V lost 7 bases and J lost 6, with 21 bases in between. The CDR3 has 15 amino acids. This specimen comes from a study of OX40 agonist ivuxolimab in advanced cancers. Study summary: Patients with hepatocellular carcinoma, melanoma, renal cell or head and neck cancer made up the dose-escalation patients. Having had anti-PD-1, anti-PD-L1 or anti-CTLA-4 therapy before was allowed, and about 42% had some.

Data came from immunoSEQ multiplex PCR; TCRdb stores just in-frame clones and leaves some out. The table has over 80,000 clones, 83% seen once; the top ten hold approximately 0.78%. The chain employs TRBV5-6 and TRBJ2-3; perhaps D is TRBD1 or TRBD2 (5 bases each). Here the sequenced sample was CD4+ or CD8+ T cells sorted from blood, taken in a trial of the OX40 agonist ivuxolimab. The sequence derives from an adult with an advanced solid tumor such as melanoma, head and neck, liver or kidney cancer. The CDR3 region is CASAFPGTGVDTQYF. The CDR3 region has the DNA TGTGCCAGCGCGTTTCCCGGGACGGGTGTGGATACGCAGTATTTT.